This paragraph covers one TCR beta chain sequence. Its antigen is currently unknown. Profiled with immunoSEQ multiplex PCR; TCRdb holds only in-frame clones, not every one. The sample has 40,000 to 50,000 clones; around nine tenths are singletons. The sample is drawn from a study of resident and recirculating memory T cells in vitiligo. Study background: Epidermis came from shave biopsies of lesional and nonlesional sites, plus PBMCs. Genomic DNA was extracted from whole homogenized samples, with no cell sorting. Study-level findings and limits: TCR sequences were not conserved across biopsy sites or patients.

Germline V lookup: CDR1 SGHVS, CDR2 FQNEAQ. Between the trimmed V and J ends, which lost 0 bases and 6 bases, there was a span of 9 bases. The CDR3 runs to 13 residues. The chain links TRBV7-8 to TRBJ2-7; maybe TRBD2 (6 bases). This TCR came from a male donor with vitiligo. Source material: blood. CDR3 amino acids: CASSLAGGVEQYF. The CDR3, as DNA: TGTGCCAGCAGCTTAGCCGGAGGGGTCGAGCAGTACTTC.